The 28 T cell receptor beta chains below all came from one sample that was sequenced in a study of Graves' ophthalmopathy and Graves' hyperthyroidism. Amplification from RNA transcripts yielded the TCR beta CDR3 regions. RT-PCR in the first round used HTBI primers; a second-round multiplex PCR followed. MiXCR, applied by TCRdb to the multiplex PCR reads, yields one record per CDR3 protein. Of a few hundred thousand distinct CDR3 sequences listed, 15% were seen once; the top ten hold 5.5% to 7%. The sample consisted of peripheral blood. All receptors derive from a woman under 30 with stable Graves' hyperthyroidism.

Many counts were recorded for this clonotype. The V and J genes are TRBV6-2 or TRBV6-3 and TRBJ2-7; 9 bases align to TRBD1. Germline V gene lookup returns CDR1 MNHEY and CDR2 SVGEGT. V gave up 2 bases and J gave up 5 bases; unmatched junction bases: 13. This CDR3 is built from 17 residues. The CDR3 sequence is CASSYDRGQGGGHEQYF. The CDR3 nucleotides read TGTGCCAGCAGTTACGACAGGGGACAGGGTGGCGGGCACGAGCAGTACTTC.

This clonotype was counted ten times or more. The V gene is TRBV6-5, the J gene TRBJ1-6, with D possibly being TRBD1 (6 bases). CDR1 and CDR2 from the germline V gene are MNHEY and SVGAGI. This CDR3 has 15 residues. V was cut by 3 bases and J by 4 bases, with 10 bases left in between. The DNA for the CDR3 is TGTGCCAGCAGTTATCGGACAGAGTATAATTCACCCCTCCACTTT. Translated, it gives CASSYRTEYNSPLHF.

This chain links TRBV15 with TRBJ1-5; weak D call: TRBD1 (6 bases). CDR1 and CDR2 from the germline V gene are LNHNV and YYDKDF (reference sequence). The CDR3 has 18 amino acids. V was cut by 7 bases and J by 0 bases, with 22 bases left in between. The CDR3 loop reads CATTGAEGYLYSNQPQHF. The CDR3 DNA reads TGTGCCACCACGGGGGCAGAGGGATACCTTTATAGCAATCAGCCCCAGCATTTT.

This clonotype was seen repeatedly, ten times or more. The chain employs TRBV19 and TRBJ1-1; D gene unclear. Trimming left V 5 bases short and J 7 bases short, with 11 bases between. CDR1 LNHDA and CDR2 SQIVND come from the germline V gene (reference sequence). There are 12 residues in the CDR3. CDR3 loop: CASSPQKFEAFF. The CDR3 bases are TGTGCCAGTAGTCCTCAGAAGTTTGAAGCTTTCTTT.

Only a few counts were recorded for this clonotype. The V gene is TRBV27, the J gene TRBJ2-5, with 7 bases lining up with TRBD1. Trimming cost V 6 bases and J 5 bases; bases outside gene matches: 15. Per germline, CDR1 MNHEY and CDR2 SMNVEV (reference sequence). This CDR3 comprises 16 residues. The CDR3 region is CASRHYGVGGRETQYF. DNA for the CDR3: TGTGCCAGCAGACATTACGGAGTAGGGGGCCGGGAGACCCAGTACTTC.

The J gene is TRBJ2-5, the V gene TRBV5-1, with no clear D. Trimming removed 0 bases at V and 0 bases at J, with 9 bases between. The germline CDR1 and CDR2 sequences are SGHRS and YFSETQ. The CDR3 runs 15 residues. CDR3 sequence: CASSLEVGYQETQYF. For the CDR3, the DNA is TGCGCCAGCAGCTTGGAAGTGGGGTACCAAGAGACCCAGTACTTC.

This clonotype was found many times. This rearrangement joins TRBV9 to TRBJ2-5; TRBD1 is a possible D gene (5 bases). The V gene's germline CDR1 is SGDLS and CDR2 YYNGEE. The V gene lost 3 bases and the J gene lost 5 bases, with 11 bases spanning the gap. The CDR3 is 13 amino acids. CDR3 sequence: CASSGDSWETQYF. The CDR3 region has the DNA TGTGCCAGCAGCGGAGACAGTTGGGAGACCCAGTACTTC.

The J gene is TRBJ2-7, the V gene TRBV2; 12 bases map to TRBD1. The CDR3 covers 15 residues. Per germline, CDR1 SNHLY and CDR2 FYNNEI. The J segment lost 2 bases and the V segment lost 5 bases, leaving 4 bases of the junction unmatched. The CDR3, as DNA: TGTGCCAGCAGTACAGGGACAGGGGGCACCTACGAGCAGTACTTC. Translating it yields CASSTGTGGTYEQYF.

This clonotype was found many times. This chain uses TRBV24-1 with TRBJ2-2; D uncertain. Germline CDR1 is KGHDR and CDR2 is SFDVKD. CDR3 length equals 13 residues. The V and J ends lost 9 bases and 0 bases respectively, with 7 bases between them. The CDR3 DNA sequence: TGTGCCACCCGTACAGCGAACACCGGGGAGCTGTTTTTT. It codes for CATRTANTGELFF.

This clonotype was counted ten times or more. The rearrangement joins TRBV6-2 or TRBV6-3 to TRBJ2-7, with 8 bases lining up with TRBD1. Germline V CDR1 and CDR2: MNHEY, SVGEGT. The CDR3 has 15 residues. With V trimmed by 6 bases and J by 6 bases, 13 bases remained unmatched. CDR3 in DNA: TGTGCCAGCAGCACGGCGGGACAGGCCCTTGGCGAGCAGTACTTC. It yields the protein CASSTAGQALGEQYF.

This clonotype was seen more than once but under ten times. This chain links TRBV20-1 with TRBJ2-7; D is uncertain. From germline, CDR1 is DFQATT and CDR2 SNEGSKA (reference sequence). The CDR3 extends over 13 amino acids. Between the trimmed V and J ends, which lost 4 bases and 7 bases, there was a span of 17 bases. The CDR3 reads CSATLPGPWEQYF. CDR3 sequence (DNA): TGCAGTGCTACCCTTCCGGGCCCCTGGGAGCAGTACTTC.

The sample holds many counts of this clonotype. The CDR3 bases are TGTGCCAGCAGCTTCCTAGCACCGCAAGAGACCCAGTACTTC. Protein product: CASSFLAPQETQYF. The rearrangement joins TRBV7-2 to TRBJ2-5; a weak D match, TRBD2 (5 bases). The CDR3 is 14 amino acids. V dropped 3 bases and J dropped 2 bases, with 10 bases sitting between them. Germline loops: CDR1 SGHTA, CDR2 FQGNSA.

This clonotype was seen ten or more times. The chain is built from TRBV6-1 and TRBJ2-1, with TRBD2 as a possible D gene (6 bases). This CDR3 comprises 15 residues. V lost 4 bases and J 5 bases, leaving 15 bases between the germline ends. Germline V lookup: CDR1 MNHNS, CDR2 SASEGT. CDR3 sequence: CASSGGGAGNNEQFF. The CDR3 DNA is TGTGCCAGCAGTGGAGGCGGGGCGGGGAACAATGAGCAGTTCTTC.

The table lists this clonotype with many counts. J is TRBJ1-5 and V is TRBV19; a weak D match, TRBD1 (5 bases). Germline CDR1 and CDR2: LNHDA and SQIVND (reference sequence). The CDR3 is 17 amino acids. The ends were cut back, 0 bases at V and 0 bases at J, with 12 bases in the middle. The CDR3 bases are TGTGCCAGTAGTATAGATTTCGAGGGGCTTAGCAATCAGCCCCAGCATTTT. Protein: CASSIDFEGLSNQPQHF.

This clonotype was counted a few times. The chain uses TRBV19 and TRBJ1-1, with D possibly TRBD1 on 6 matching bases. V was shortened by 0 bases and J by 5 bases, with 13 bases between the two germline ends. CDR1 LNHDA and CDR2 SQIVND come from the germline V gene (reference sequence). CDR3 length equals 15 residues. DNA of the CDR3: TGTGCCAGTAGTATAGAGGGGGGGCGCCTTACTGAAGCTTTCTTT. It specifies CASSIEGGRLTEAFF.

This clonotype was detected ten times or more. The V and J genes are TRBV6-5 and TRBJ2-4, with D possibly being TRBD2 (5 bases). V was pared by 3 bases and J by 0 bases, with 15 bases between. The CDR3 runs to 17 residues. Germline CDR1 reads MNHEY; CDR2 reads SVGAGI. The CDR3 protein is CASSYFVFRGAKNIQYF. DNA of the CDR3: TGTGCCAGCAGTTATTTTGTCTTCCGGGGAGCCAAAAACATTCAGTACTTC.

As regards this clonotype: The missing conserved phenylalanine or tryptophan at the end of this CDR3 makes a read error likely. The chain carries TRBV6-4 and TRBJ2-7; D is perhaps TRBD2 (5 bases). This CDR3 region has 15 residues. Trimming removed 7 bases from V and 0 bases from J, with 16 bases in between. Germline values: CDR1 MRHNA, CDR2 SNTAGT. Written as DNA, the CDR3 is TGTGCCAGCACTATCGGGTCGGGGAACTCCTACGAGCAGTACTAC. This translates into CASTIGSGNSYEQYY.

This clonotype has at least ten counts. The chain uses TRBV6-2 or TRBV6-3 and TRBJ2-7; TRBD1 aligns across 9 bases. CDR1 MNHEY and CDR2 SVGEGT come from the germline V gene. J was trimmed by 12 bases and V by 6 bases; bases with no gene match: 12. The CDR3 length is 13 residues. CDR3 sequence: CASSAGQGGLGYF. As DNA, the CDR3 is TGTGCCAGCAGCGCGGGACAGGGTGGACTTGGGTACTTC.

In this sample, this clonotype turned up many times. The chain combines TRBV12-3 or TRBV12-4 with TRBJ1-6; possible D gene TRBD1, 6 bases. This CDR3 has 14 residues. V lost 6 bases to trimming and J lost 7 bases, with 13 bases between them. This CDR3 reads CASSNQGTNSPLHF. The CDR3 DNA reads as TGTGCCAGCAGCAACCAGGGGACCAATTCACCCCTCCACTTT.

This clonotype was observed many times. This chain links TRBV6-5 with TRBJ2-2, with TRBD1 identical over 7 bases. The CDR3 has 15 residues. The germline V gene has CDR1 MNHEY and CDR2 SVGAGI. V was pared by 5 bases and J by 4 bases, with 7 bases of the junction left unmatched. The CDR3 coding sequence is TGTGCCAGCAGTATCGACAGGGCGGCCACCGGGGAGCTGTTTTTT. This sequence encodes CASSIDRAATGELFF.

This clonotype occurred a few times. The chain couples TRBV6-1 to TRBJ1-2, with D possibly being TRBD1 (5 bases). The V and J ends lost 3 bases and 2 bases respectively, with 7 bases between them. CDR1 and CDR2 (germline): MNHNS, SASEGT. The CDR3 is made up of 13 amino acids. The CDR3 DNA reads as TGTGCCAGCAGTGACAGGGAGAACTATGGCTACACCTTC. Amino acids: CASSDRENYGYTF.

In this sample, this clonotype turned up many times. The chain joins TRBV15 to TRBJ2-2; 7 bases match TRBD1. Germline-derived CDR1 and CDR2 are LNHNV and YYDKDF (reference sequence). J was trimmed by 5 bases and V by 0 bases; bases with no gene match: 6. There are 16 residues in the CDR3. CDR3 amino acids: CATSRDRDSQTGELFF. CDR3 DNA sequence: TGTGCCACCAGCAGAGATCGGGACAGCCAAACCGGGGAGCTGTTTTTT.

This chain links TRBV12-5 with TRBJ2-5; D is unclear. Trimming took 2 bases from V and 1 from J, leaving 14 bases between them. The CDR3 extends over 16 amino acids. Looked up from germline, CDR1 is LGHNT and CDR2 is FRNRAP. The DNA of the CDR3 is TGTGCTAGTGGTTTGAAGGCAGTAAGGTTCCAAGAGACCCAGTACTTC. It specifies CASGLKAVRFQETQYF.

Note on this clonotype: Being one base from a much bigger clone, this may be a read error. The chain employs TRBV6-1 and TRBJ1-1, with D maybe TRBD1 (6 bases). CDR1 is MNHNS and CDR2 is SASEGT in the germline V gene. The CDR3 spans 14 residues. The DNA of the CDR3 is TGTGCCAGCAGTGAATCAGGGGTGGACACTGATGCTTTCTTT. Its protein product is CASSESGVDTDAFF.

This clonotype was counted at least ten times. CDR3 bases: TGTGCCAGCAGTTTTAGGACAGGGGTGCAACAGCCCCAGCATTTT. It translates to CASSFRTGVQQPQHF. The V gene is TRBV12-3 or TRBV12-4, the J gene TRBJ1-5; 9 nucleotides align to TRBD1. V lost 3 bases, J lost 7 bases, and 7 bases stayed unmatched. The CDR3 consists of 15 residues.

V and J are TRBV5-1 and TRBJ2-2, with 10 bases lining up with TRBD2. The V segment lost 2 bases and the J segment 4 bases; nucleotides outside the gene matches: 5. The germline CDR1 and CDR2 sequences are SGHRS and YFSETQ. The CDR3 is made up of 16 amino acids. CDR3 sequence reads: CASSFASGGGTGELFF. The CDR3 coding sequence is TGCGCCAGCAGCTTCGCTAGCGGGGGAGGCACCGGGGAGCTGTTTTTT.

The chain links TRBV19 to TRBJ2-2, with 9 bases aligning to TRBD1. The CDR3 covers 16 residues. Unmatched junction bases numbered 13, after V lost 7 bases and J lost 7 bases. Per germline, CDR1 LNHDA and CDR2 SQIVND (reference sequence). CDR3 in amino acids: CASTQPGQGSIGELFF. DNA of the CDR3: TGTGCCAGTACTCAGCCGGGACAGGGATCGATCGGGGAGCTGTTTTTT.

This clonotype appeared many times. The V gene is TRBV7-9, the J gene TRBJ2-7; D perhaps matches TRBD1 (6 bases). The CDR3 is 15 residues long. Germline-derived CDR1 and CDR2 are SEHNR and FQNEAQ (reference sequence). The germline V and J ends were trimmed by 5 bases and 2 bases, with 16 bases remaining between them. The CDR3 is CASSDRGPGAYEQYF. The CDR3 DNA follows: TGTGCCAGCAGCGACAGAGGGCCAGGGGCCTACGAGCAGTACTTC.